The clone carrying this T cell receptor (beta chain) turned up a few times. The antigen remains unidentified. The TCR beta CDR3 regions underwent amplification using RNA transcripts as the source. The HTBI primer set drove a first-round RT-PCR of the TCR CDR3. From the multiplex PCR reads, TCRdb called clonotypes with MiXCR, one entry per CDR3 protein. The sample contains around 600,000 distinct CDR3 sequences, around 14% of which appear only once. These data belong to a study of T cells in Graves' hyperthyroidism and ophthalmopathy. The study, taken as a whole, reports: Blood shared most expanded thyroid clonotypes above 0.001. Ophthalmopathy and stable hyperthyroidism were told apart by a 13 V-J model.

Germline loops: CDR1 SGDLS, CDR2 YYNGEE. The CDR3 length is 14 residues. V lost 2 bases to trimming and J lost 5 bases; unmatched junction nucleotides: 5. This clonotype was sampled from a woman between 18 and 29 years old with Graves' ophthalmopathy. J is TRBJ2-5 and V is TRBV9; 8 bases map to TRBD2. The sequencing sample was made of blood. The CDR3 loop reads CASSVSSGSETQYF. The CDR3 DNA sequence: TGTGCCAGCAGCGTTTCCAGCGGGAGCGAGACCCAGTACTTC.